This TCR beta chain was captured by sequencing in a study of T cells after yellow fever vaccination. TCRdb analysed the 5' RACE reads with MiXCR anew, one entry per CDR3 protein. The sample shows approximately 550,000 distinct CDR3 sequences, roughly 12% of them seen only once. This CDR3 spans 16 amino acids. V was pared by 5 bases and J by 2 bases, with 19 bases between. CDR1 SGHDN and CDR2 FVKESK come from the germline V gene. Sequencing used PBMCs, obtained on the day of the yellow fever booster vaccination. This clonotype was obtained from a man aged 25-45 years who received the YFV17D yellow fever vaccine. The rearrangement uses TRBV14 and TRBJ2-7, with D perhaps matching TRBD2 (5 bases). In nucleotides, the CDR3 is TGTGCCAGCAGCACCTCCCCCTGGGAGAGGACCTACGAGCAGTACTTC. Its translation is CASSTSPWERTYEQYF. The whole variable domain, remainder taken from reference TRBV14 and TRBJ2-7, is EAGVTQFPSHSVIEKGQTVTLRCDPISGHDNLYWYRRVMGKEIKFLLHFVKESKQDESGMPNNRFLAERTGGTYSTLKVQPAELEDSGVYFCASSTSPWERTYEQYFGPGTRLTVT.